Following are 3 T cell receptor beta chains from one sample sequenced in a study of response to subunit inactivated influenza vaccine. TCRdb processed the RT-PCR reads anew with MiXCR; each CDR3 protein has one entry. Here the sample spans about 520,000 distinct CDR3 sequences, roughly 7.6% being singletons. Material: PBMCs from blood, obtained about 23 months after vaccination. All receptors come from a man aged 50-75 years who received an inactivated influenza vaccine.

This sequence joins TRBV7-2 and TRBJ1-1; D call uncertain. V was shortened by 5 bases and J by 7 bases, with 14 bases between the two germline ends. Germline CDR1 and CDR2: SGHTA and FQGNSA. The CDR3 is 13 residues long. CDR3 DNA sequence: TGTGCCAGCAGCCCTCCCCCGGGGTATGAAGCTTTCTTT. Amino acids: CASSPPPGYEAFF. Combining the CDR3 with reference TRBV7-2 and TRBJ1-1 gives the whole variable domain GAGVSQSPSNKVTEKGKDVELRCDPISGHTALYWYRQSLGQGLEFLIYFQGNSAPDKSGLPSDRFSAERTGGSVSTLTIQRTQQEDSAVYLCASSPPPGYEAFFGQGTRLTVV.

This clonotype was recorded many times. The chain employs TRBV20-1 and TRBJ2-1; 7 nucleotides agree with TRBD2. The germline V gene has CDR1 DFQATT and CDR2 SNEGSKA (reference sequence). The CDR3 totals 14 residues. CDR3 residues: CTIPLAEPYNEQFF. The DNA for the CDR3 is TGCACCATCCCCCTAGCGGAACCTTACAATGAGCAGTTCTTC.

This clonotype was observed at least ten times. The J gene is TRBJ2-2, the V gene TRBV5-6; TRBD2 aligns across 14 bases. V trimming: 4 bases; J trimming: 4 bases; junction bases outside the gene matches: 12. Germline CDR1 SGHDT, CDR2 YYEEEE. This CDR3 spans 19 amino acids. The CDR3 here is CASSVGLAGVVTGTGELFF. CDR3 coding DNA: TGTGCCAGCAGCGTGGGACTAGCGGGAGTGGTAACGGGCACCGGGGAGCTGTTTTTT.